Listed here are 14 T cell receptor beta chains from one sample, sequenced in a study of T-cell reconstitution after alpha-beta-depleted transplantation in children. During its preparation, the TCRbeta library received unique molecular identifiers. One entry per CDR3 protein results from TCRdb running MiXCR on the PCR reads. The sample contains 750,000 to 950,000 distinct CDR3 sequences, around 15% of which appear only once. The specimen comprised PBMCs, mostly from graft donor cells, sampled 360 days after TCRalphabeta/CD19-depleted stem cell transplant. These receptors all come from a male patient between 10 and 17 years old who had a stem cell transplant for acute lymphoblastic leukemia, so the T cells may come from the graft donor.

The V and J genes are TRBV7-8 and TRBJ2-5, with D possibly TRBD2 on 6 matching bases. This CDR3 spans 17 amino acids. V lost 4 bases, J lost 3 bases, and 21 bases lay in between. CDR1 and CDR2 from the germline V gene are SGHVS and FQNEAQ. The CDR3 coding sequence is TGTGCCAGCAGCTGGGACTCCGAATCCGGCCTGAAAGAGACCCAGTACTTC. Protein: CASSWDSESGLKETQYF.

This clonotype has a handful of counts. The genes are TRBV5-1 and TRBJ2-7; 9 nucleotides align to TRBD2. Germline loops: CDR1 SGHRS, CDR2 YFSETQ. The CDR3 sequence is 15 residues long. The V segment lost 4 bases and the J segment 5 bases; nucleotides outside the gene matches: 10. The chain's CDR3 is CASSPTSGPPNEQYF. CDR3 DNA sequence: TGCGCCAGCAGCCCGACTAGCGGCCCTCCCAACGAGCAGTACTTC.

J is TRBJ1-5 and V is TRBV18; D is possibly TRBD1 (5 bases). Germline assignment: CDR1 KGHSH and CDR2 LQKENI. CDR3 length: 16 amino acids. Trimming took off 3 bases at V and 0 bases at J, with 12 bases between the two ends. CDR3 sequence: CASSPDWGDSNQPQHF. DNA of the CDR3: TGTGCCAGCTCACCGGACTGGGGGGATAGCAATCAGCCCCAGCATTTT.

The chain employs TRBV20-1 and TRBJ2-3; 11 bases fit TRBD2. J was trimmed by 5 bases and V by 6 bases; bases with no gene match: 10. Looked up from germline, CDR1 is DFQATT and CDR2 is SNEGSKA (reference sequence). This CDR3 has 15 amino acids. CDR3 loop: CSAPPLAGGRDTQYF. CDR3 nucleotide sequence: TGCAGTGCCCCTCCGCTAGCGGGAGGTAGAGATACGCAGTATTTT.

This chain joins TRBV2 and TRBJ2-3; TRBD2 aligns across 7 bases. The length of the CDR3 is 14 residues. CDR1 is SNHLY and CDR2 is FYNNEI in the germline V gene. The V and J ends lost 2 bases and 3 bases, in that order; junction bases with no gene match: 2. CDR3 DNA: TGTGCCAGCAGTGAACTAGCGGCAACAGATACGCAGTATTTT. Translation: CASSELAATDTQYF.

CDR3 sequence reads: CASSLTTSFLDTQYF. Here the CDR3 DNA reads TGCGCCAGCAGCCTAACGACTAGCTTTTTGGATACGCAGTATTTT. The V gene is TRBV5-1, the J gene TRBJ2-3; 7 nucleotides agree with TRBD2. CDR1 is SGHRS and CDR2 is YFSETQ in the germline V gene. The length of the CDR3 is 15 residues. V was clipped by 4 bases and J by 6 bases; unmatched bases: 11. The full variable domain, with the rest looked up from reference TRBV5-1 and TRBJ2-3, is KAGVTQTPRYLIKTRGQQVTLSCSPISGHRSVSWYQQTPGQGLQFLFEYFSETQRNKGNFPGRFSGRQFSNSRSEMNVSTLELGDSALYLCASSLTTSFLDTQYFGPGTRLTVL.

The count of this clonotype is one. The chain links TRBV28 to TRBJ2-7, with D possibly called TRBD1 or TRBD2 (6 bases each). The CDR3 has 15 amino acids. CDR1 is MDHEN, CDR2 SYDVKM, per germline. Trimming removed 5 bases from V and 3 bases from J, with 17 bases in between. The CDR3 bases are TGTGCCAGCAGTCTTCTTCGGGGGCAGTACTACGAGCAGTACTTC. Amino acids: CASSLLRGQYYEQYF. The full variable domain, rest sourced from reference TRBV28 and TRBJ2-7, is DVKVTQSSRYLVKRTGEKVFLECVQDMDHENMFWYRQDPGLGLRLIYFSYDVKMKEKGDIPEGYSVSREKKERFSLILESASTNQTSMYLCASSLLRGQYYEQYFGPGTRLTVT.

In this sample, this clonotype turned up a few times. The chain uses TRBV24-1 and TRBJ2-1, with 8 bases fitting TRBD2. This CDR3 region has 12 residues. Germline V lookup: CDR1 KGHDR, CDR2 SFDVKD. V dropped 3 bases and J dropped 16; count of bases not matched to a gene: 7. DNA of the CDR3: TGTGCCACCAGTGATGTGACAGCGGGAGTCTTCTTC. It is translated as CATSDVTAGVFF.

The V gene is TRBV18, the J gene TRBJ1-5; weak D call: TRBD1 (6 bases). The CDR3 has 16 residues. Per germline, CDR1 KGHSH and CDR2 LQKENI. Trimming removed 4 bases at V and 0 bases at J, with 13 bases between. The CDR3 loop is CASSLTSGDSNQPQHF. The CDR3 nucleotides are TGTGCCAGCTCACTAACCTCAGGGGATAGCAATCAGCCCCAGCATTTT.

CDR3 coding DNA: TGCAGCGTGACTCCGGGACTAGCGGCGGGCACAGATACGCAGTATTTT. Amino acids: CSVTPGLAAGTDTQYF. The chain uses TRBV29-1 and TRBJ2-3; 11 bases are shared with TRBD2. Germline V CDR1 and CDR2: SQVTM, ANQGSEA. V lost 6 bases, J lost 1 base, and 9 bases stayed unmatched. This CDR3 has 16 residues.

J is TRBJ1-4 and V is TRBV20-1, with TRBD1 matching 11 bases. The CDR3 contains 15 residues. The germline V gene has CDR1 DFQATT and CDR2 SNEGSKA (reference sequence). V lost 1 base to trimming and J lost 7 bases; unmatched junction nucleotides: 5. The CDR3 coding sequence is TGCAGTGCTAGAGTCCCCGGGACAGGGGGTGAAAAACTGTTTTTT. It codes for CSARVPGTGGEKLFF.

This clonotype was counted ten times or more. The rearrangement links TRBV11-2 to TRBJ1-2, with D hard to call. Germline-derived CDR1 and CDR2 are SGHAT and FQNNGV. This CDR3 spans 16 amino acids. Deletions cut 5 bases from V and 0 bases from J, with 16 bases between. Here the CDR3 reads CASSPRRQPPNYGYTF. The CDR3 DNA reads TGTGCCAGCAGCCCCCGGCGGCAGCCTCCTAACTATGGCTACACCTTC.

This clonotype was recorded many times. The V call is TRBV13, the J call TRBJ2-3, with 10 bases fitting TRBD2. J gave up 4 bases and V 5 bases, and 9 bases lay outside the gene matches. This CDR3 contains 16 residues. Germline-derived CDR1 and CDR2 are PRHDT and FYEKMQ (reference sequence). In DNA form, the CDR3 reads TGTGCCAGCAGCCCGTTAGCTAGCGGGAGCGCAGATACGCAGTATTTT. Amino acid sequence: CASSPLASGSADTQYF.

This clonotype was counted between two and nine times. The CDR3 DNA is TGTGCCAGCGCGGGACAGACCTACGAGCAGTACTTC. Translating gives CASAGQTYEQYF. V usage is TRBV6-5 and J usage is TRBJ2-7; possibly TRBD1 for D (7 bases). Germline CDR1 reads MNHEY; CDR2 reads SVGAGI. The germline V and J ends were trimmed by 8 bases and 2 bases, with 10 bases remaining between them. This CDR3 contains 12 residues.